This TCR beta chain was recorded in a study of blood T cell repertoires in COVID-19. As for the study in general: Samples representing acute and convalescent COVID-19 were sourced from the United States, Italy and Spain.

Germline V gene data show CDR1 as MNHEY and CDR2 as SVGAGI. This CDR3 is built from 15 residues. Trimming stripped 7 bases from V and 8 bases from J, with 18 bases between. Profiling relied on immunoSEQ multiplex PCR, and the TCRdb table lists in-frame clones only, not all of them. The sample carries 220,000 or so clones, approximately 80% recorded once. The chain is built from TRBV6-5 and TRBJ1-6, with D uncertain. The sequencing sample was made of peripheral blood. The TCR sequence derives from a man aged 25 to 40 with active or convalescent COVID-19. The CDR3 sequence: CASKKLAGVYSPLHF. For the CDR3, the DNA is TGTGCCAGCAAAAAGCTCGCTGGAGTCTATTCACCCCTCCACTTT.